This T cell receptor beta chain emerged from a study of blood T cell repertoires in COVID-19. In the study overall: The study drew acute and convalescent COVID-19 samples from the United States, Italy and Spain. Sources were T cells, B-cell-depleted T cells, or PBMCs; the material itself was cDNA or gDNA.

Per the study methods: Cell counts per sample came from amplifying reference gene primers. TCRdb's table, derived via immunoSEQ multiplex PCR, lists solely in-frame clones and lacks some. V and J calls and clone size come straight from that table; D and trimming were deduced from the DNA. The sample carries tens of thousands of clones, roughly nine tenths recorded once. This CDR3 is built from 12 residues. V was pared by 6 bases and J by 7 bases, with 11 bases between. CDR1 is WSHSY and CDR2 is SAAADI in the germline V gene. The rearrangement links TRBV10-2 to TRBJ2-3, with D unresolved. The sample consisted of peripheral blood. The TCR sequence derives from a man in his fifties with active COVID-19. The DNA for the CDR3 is TGCGCCAGCAGGGCTGACATGAATACGCAGTATTTT. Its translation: CASRADMNTQYF.